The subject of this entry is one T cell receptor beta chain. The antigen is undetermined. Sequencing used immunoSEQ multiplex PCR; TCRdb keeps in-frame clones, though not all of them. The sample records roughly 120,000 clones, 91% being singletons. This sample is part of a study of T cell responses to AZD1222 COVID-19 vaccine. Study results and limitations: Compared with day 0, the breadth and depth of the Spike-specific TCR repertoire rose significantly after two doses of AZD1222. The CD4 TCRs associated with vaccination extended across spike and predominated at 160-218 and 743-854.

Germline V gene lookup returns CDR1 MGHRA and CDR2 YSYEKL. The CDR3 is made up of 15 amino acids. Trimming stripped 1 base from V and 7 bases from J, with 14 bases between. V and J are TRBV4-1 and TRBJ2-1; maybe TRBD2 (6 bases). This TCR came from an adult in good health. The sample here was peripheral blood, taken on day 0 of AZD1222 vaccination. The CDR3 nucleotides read TGCGCCAGCAGCCAAGGGTACGGACTACCTAATGAGCAGTTCTTC. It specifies CASSQGYGLPNEQFF.